This T cell receptor beta chain comes out of a study of blood T cell repertoires in COVID-19. Study-level information: Both acute and convalescent COVID-19 samples were obtained from the United States, Italy and Spain.

With 3 bases removed from V and 6 bases from J, the gap between germline ends came to 17 bases. Per germline, CDR1 SNHLY and CDR2 FYNNEI. The CDR3 consists of 15 residues. TCRdb's copy holds only in-frame clones and misses some; the assay was immunoSEQ multiplex PCR. The data contain about 670,000 clones, 75% to 90% of them singletons. The chain couples TRBV2 to TRBJ2-5; D is ambiguous. The sequence was collected from a woman in her late teens or twenties with acute or convalescent COVID-19. The sequenced sample was peripheral blood. The CDR3 DNA reads TGTGCCAGCAGTGACGGTGGTATTCAGCGACAGACCCAGTACTTC. It is translated as CASSDGGIQRQTQYF.